The 20 T cell receptor beta chains reported below all come from one sample, sequenced in a study of blood T cell repertoires in COVID-19. The assay was immunoSEQ multiplex PCR, and TCRdb's table has in-frame clones only and misses some. The profile covers roughly 290,000 clones, with 70% to 90% appearing a single time and less than 2.5% taken by the ten largest. Source material: PBMCs or T cells enriched from blood (not recorded which). These receptors were obtained from a man under 40 who had recovered from COVID-19.

In its sample, this clone was seen once. The J gene is TRBJ2-3, the V gene TRBV7-9; D perhaps matches TRBD2 (5 bases). The germline gives CDR1 SEHNR, CDR2 FQNEAQ (reference sequence). This CDR3 is built from 14 residues. V was clipped by 1 base and J by 4 bases, with 9 bases between them. For the CDR3, the DNA is TGTGCCAGCAGCTTAGAGGACTTTTCAGATACGCAGTATTTT. Amino acid sequence: CASSLEDFSDTQYF.

The chain joins TRBV5-4 to TRBJ1-1; no firm D call. V lost 0 bases to trimming and J lost 4 bases, with 13 bases between them. The germline CDR1 and CDR2 sequences are SGHNT and YYREEE (reference sequence). The CDR3 totals 15 residues. DNA for the CDR3: TGTGCCAGCAGCTTGGAACTAGGGATCAGCACTGAAGCTTTCTTT. Translation gives CASSLELGISTEAFF.

The J gene is TRBJ2-3, the V gene TRBV6-1, with 14 bases that match TRBD2. The CDR3 extends over 15 amino acids. The germline V gene has CDR1 MNHNS and CDR2 SASEGT. V lost 3 bases and J lost 9; bases outside the gene matches: 5. In DNA, the CDR3 is TGTGCCAGCAGTGACCCGCGGACTAGCGGGGGGACGCAGTATTTT. It yields the protein CASSDPRTSGGTQYF.

J is TRBJ1-3 and V is TRBV30; D is perhaps TRBD1 (6 bases). The CDR3 totals 15 residues. Germline-derived CDR1 and CDR2 are GTSNPN and SVGIG (reference sequence). Trimming took off 2 bases at V and 0 bases at J, with 11 bases between the two ends. CDR3 nucleotides: TGTGCCTGGAGTTTCGGCAGGGGCTCTGGAAACACCATATATTTT. Residues: CAWSFGRGSGNTIYF.

This rearrangement joins TRBV5-1 to TRBJ2-7; tentative D call: TRBD2 (5 bases). Trimming stripped 6 bases from V and 6 bases from J, with 16 bases between. The CDR3 has 13 amino acids. Germline V gives CDR1 SGHRS, CDR2 YFSETQ. CDR3: CASTTNLAGEQYF. As DNA, the CDR3 is TGCGCCAGCACAACCAACCTGGCGGGCGAGCAGTACTTC.

V and J are TRBV20-1 and TRBJ1-5, with a possible D match to TRBD1 (5 bases). V was clipped by 3 bases and J by 5 bases, with 8 bases between them. Germline CDR1 reads DFQATT; CDR2 reads SNEGSKA (reference sequence). The CDR3 contains 12 residues. CDR3 residues: CSASTGDQPQHF. Here the CDR3 DNA reads TGCAGTGCTAGTACGGGGGATCAGCCCCAGCATTTT.

The V call is TRBV3-1 (or the pseudogene TRBV3-2), the J call TRBJ2-4, with D perhaps matching TRBD1 (6 bases). The CDR3 is 15 amino acids. V dropped 3 bases and J dropped 5 bases, with 14 bases sitting between them. Germline CDR1 LGHDT, CDR2 YNNKEL (reference sequence). In DNA form, the CDR3 reads TGTGCCAGCAGCCAGAACAGGGTTTCAGAAAACATTCAGTACTTC. It encodes CASSQNRVSENIQYF.

This chain links TRBV19 with TRBJ2-5, with TRBD1 matching 8 bases. V was pared by 3 bases and J by 3 bases, with 3 bases of the junction left unmatched. This CDR3 is 14 amino acids long. Germline CDR1 reads LNHDA; CDR2 reads SQIVND (reference sequence). The CDR3 spells CASSIAGGKETQYF. CDR3 DNA sequence: TGTGCCAGTAGTATTGCAGGGGGCAAAGAGACCCAGTACTTC.

The chain links TRBV29-1 to TRBJ1-1; no definite D call. V shed 4 bases and J shed 4 bases, with 13 bases lying between them. Germline loops: CDR1 SQVTM, CDR2 ANQGSEA. The CDR3 is made up of 13 amino acids. The CDR3 DNA sequence: TGCAGCGTTGTTCCGGGAGACGGCACTGAAGCTTTCTTT. Its protein product is CSVVPGDGTEAFF.

This clone was counted once. In DNA form, the CDR3 reads TGTGCCAGCAAGACAACAGGGGAAGGGCCCCAGCATTTT. Protein sequence: CASKTTGEGPQHF. The gene calls are TRBV2 and TRBJ1-5; 7 bases align to TRBD1. With 7 bases clipped from V and 9 bases from J, the junction kept 9 bases outside the gene matches. This CDR3 is 13 amino acids long. Germline lookup yields CDR1 SNHLY and CDR2 FYNNEI.

The J gene is TRBJ2-3, the V gene TRBV2; D is undetermined. Trimming stripped 5 bases from V and 5 bases from J, with 8 bases between. The CDR3 consists of 12 residues. Germline-derived CDR1 and CDR2 are SNHLY and FYNNEI. The CDR3 DNA sequence: TGTGCCAGCAGTTACTCGGTAGATACGCAGTATTTT. The encoded protein is CASSYSVDTQYF.

The gene calls are TRBV13 and TRBJ2-6, with TRBD1 matching over 7 bases. CDR1 and CDR2 (germline): PRHDT, FYEKMQ (reference sequence). J was trimmed by 1 base and V by 5 bases; bases with no gene match: 11. The CDR3 covers 18 residues. The CDR3 sequence is CASSLTGTVLSGANVLTF. The CDR3 DNA is TGTGCCAGCAGCCTCACCGGGACAGTTCTTTCTGGGGCCAACGTCCTGACTTTC.

The chain joins TRBV9 to TRBJ1-4, with D tentatively TRBD1 (6 bases). The V end lost 3 bases, the J end lost 5 bases, and 14 bases lay between the germline ends. The CDR3 consists of 15 residues. Germline CDR1 SGDLS, CDR2 YYNGEE. CDR3: CASSGGRGENEKLFF. CDR3 bases: TGTGCCAGCAGCGGCGGCAGGGGTGAGAATGAAAAACTGTTTTTT.

The chain carries TRBV20-1 and TRBJ1-5, with TRBD1 as a possible D gene (6 bases). CDR1 and CDR2 (germline): DFQATT, SNEGSKA (reference sequence). The CDR3 consists of 14 residues. The germline V and J ends were trimmed by 3 bases and 6 bases, with 15 bases remaining between them. In nucleotides, the CDR3 is TGCAGTGCTAGTCCAGGGGCGACGCGTCAGCCCCAGCATTTT. Its protein is CSASPGATRQPQHF.

This chain uses TRBV6-2 or TRBV6-3 with TRBJ2-3; 10 nucleotides match TRBD2. CDR3 length equals 15 residues. J lost 1 base, V lost 6 bases, and 4 bases had no gene match. Germline CDR1 is MNHEY and CDR2 is SVGEGT. CDR3 bases: TGTGCCAGCAGCCCTGGACTAGCGGGCACAGATACGCAGTATTTT. This gives the protein CASSPGLAGTDTQYF.

This clone was counted only a few times. This sequence joins TRBV5-4 and TRBJ2-7; 7 nucleotides match TRBD2. The CDR3 runs to 16 residues. The V segment lost 3 bases and the J segment 3 bases; nucleotides outside the gene matches: 12. Germline V gene lookup returns CDR1 SGHNT and CDR2 YYREEE (reference sequence). The CDR3 here is CASSWGGRVDLYEQYF. The CDR3 DNA follows: TGTGCCAGCAGCTGGGGGGGGAGAGTAGACCTCTACGAGCAGTACTTC.

This clone has only a few counts. The chain carries TRBV19 and TRBJ1-1; D is undetermined. Trimming pared 3 bases from V and 4 bases from J, leaving 9 bases between. The CDR3 is 13 residues long. CDR1 is LNHDA and CDR2 is SQIVND in the germline V gene (reference sequence). The CDR3 DNA sequence: TGTGCCAGTAGTATCGGGTTGTCCACTGAAGCTTTCTTT. This codes for CASSIGLSTEAFF.

The rearrangement links TRBV30 to TRBJ1-4; D not certain. V was trimmed by 0 bases and J by 8 bases, leaving 7 bases between them. Germline V gene lookup returns CDR1 GTSNPN and CDR2 SVGIG (reference sequence). The CDR3 totals 12 residues. The CDR3 spells CAWSVAREKLFF. The CDR3, as DNA: TGTGCCTGGAGTGTAGCGAGAGAAAAACTGTTTTTT.

The rearrangement joins TRBV27 to TRBJ1-4; D may be TRBD1 (6 bases). The germline gives CDR1 MNHEY, CDR2 SMNVEV (reference sequence). V was pared by 5 bases and J by 0 bases, with 10 bases between. This CDR3 region has 15 residues. This CDR3 reads CASSPDSSTNEKLFF. CDR3 DNA sequence: TGTGCCAGCAGTCCGGACAGTTCAACTAATGAAAAACTGTTTTTT.

The V gene is TRBV7-9, the J gene TRBJ1-5; 12 bases align to TRBD1. Looked up from germline, CDR1 is SEHNR and CDR2 is FQNEAQ (reference sequence). Losses at the gene ends were 4 bases for V and 11 bases for J; bases not matched to a gene: 6. The CDR3 contains 14 residues. As DNA, the CDR3 is TGTGCCAGCAGCTCCGGGACAGGGGGCCGGTCCCAGCATTTT. It translates to CASSSGTGGRSQHF.